This is a list of T cell receptor beta chains from one sample in a study of T cell changes during pregnancy in multiple sclerosis. TCRdb keeps only in-frame clones here, not all; method: immunoSEQ multiplex PCR. Of about 57,000 clones in the sample, less than 95% were seen once. The sample consisted of peripheral blood, taken in the first trimester of pregnancy. All receptors derive from a female donor in good health, enrolled as a control in a pregnancy study. The CDR3 runs from the conserved cysteine through the conserved F or W. The order of the fields is J gene, D gene, clone size, V gene, CDR3 protein, CDR3 DNA. The D gene is left open where the match is weak. Clone size is stated in some rows and not others, as once, few, many or a class when expanded.

TRBJ1-1,.,.,TRBV6-1,CATTPRGAANTEAFF,TGTGCCACCACCCCCCGTGGGGCTGCGAACACTGAAGCTTTCTTT
TRBJ2-5,.,.,TRBV11-1,CASSLGGGGTQYF,TGTGCCAGCAGCTTAGGAGGGGGGGGTACCCAGTACTTC
TRBJ2-3,TRBD2,.,TRBV19,CASSIGGMGTDTQYF,TGTGCCAGTAGTATCGGGGGGATGGGCACAGATACGCAGTATTTT
TRBJ2-7,.,.,TRBV30,CAWSGESSYEQYF,TGTGCCTGGAGTGGTGAAAGCTCCTACGAGCAGTACTTC
TRBJ2-7,.,.,TRBV19,CASRTQGQSYEQYF,TGTGCCAGTAGGACGCAGGGTCAAAGCTACGAGCAGTACTTC
TRBJ2-6,TRBD2,.,TRBV28,CASSFETSGSSGANVLTF,TGTGCCAGCAGTTTTGAGACTAGCGGCAGCTCTGGGGCCAACGTCCTGACTTTC
TRBJ1-6,.,.,TRBV4-1,CASSHGDIRSPLHF,TGCGCCAGCAGCCACGGGGACATCAGGTCACCCCTCCACTTT
TRBJ2-5,TRBD1,.,TRBV7-9,CASSLSRDRQETQYF,TGTGCCAGCAGCCTCTCCCGGGACAGGCAAGAGACCCAGTACTTC
TRBJ2-2,TRBD2,few,TRBV29-1,CSIQPGLATGELFF,TGCAGCATTCAACCGGGACTAGCAACCGGGGAGCTGTTTTTT
TRBJ2-3,.,.,TRBV5-6,CASSTSSTDTQYF,TGTGCCAGCAGCACTTCTAGCACAGATACGCAGTATTTT
TRBJ2-5,.,.,TRBV7-2,CASSLDSGRQETQYF,TGTGCCAGCAGCTTAGACTCAGGGCGGCAAGAGACCCAGTACTTC
TRBJ1-3,.,.,TRBV10-3,CAAAGQHGNTIYF,TGTGCCGCCGCTGGTCAACACGGAAACACCATATATTTT
TRBJ1-6,TRBD1,once,TRBV4-1,CASSEATGHSPLHF,TGCGCCAGCAGCGAAGCGACAGGGCATTCACCCCTCCACTTT
TRBJ2-1,TRBD2,.,TRBV6-4,CASSDRLAGGAYNEQFF,TGTGCCAGCAGTGATAGACTAGCGGGAGGTGCTTACAATGAGCAGTTCTTC
TRBJ2-4,TRBD2,many,TRBV11-2,CASSFWGGGPDIQYF,TGTGCCAGCAGCTTTTGGGGCGGGGGGCCGGACATTCAGTACTTC
TRBJ1-1,.,.,TRBV6-1,CASFRTLGGTEAFF,TGTGCCAGCTTCCGGACCCTGGGAGGCACTGAAGCTTTCTTT
TRBJ2-1,TRBD1,.,TRBV7-9,CASSPRPDRGIWNEQFF,TGTGCCAGCAGCCCCCGACCGGACAGGGGAATATGGAATGAGCAGTTCTTC
TRBJ2-7,.,.,TRBV18,CASSGSWGAEQYF,TGTGCCAGCTCAGGGTCGTGGGGAGCCGAGCAGTACTTC
TRBJ2-5,.,.,TRBV7-2,CASSWTSSWETQYF,TGTGCCAGCAGCTGGACTTCCTCCTGGGAGACCCAGTACTTC
TRBJ1-1,.,once,TRBV5-4,CASSYSGAEAFF,TGTGCCAGCAGTTACTCTGGAGCTGAAGCTTTCTTT
TRBJ2-1,TRBD2,.,TRBV19,CASSRGGIYEQFF,TGTGCCAGTAGCCGCGGGGGTATATATGAGCAGTTCTTC
TRBJ1-1,.,.,TRBV28,CASSPVPTDWVGGIPEAFF,TGTGCCAGCAGTCCTGTACCCACCGACTGGGTTGGAGGAATCCCTGAAGCTTTCTTT
TRBJ2-1,.,.,TRBV5-1,CASSLDGSSYNEQFF,TGCGCCAGCAGCTTGGACGGGAGCTCCTACAATGAGCAGTTCTTC
TRBJ1-5,.,.,TRBV7-6,CASSLEYRDYYSNQPQHF,TGTGCCAGCAGCTTAGAGTACCGGGACTACTATAGCAATCAGCCCCAGCATTTT